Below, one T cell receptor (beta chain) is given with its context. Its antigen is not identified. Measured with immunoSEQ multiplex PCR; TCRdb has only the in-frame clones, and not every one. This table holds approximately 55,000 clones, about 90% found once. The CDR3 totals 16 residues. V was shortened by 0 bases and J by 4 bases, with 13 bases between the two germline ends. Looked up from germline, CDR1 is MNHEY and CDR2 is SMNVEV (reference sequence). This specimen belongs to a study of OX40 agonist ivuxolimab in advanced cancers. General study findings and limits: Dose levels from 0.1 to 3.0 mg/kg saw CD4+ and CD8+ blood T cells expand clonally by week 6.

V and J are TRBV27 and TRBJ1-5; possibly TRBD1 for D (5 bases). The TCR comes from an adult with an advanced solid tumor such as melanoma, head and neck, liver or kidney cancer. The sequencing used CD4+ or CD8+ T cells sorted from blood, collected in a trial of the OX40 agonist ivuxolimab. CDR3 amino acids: CASSLSGGPNNQPQHF. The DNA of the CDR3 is TGTGCCAGCAGTTTATCGGGGGGACCTAATAATCAGCCCCAGCATTTT.